The clone carrying this TCR beta chain was counted a few times. V shed 4 bases and J 2 bases; nucleotides not matched to a gene: 9. The V gene's germline CDR1 is DFQATT and CDR2 SNEGSKA (reference sequence). This CDR3 region has 15 residues. Total RNA extracted from each sample amounted to at least 5 micrograms. Combining a sample-barcoded 5' primer with a J-beta primer mix, a second PCR ran for roughly 7 to 11 cycles. One entry per CDR3 protein, called by TCRdb with MiXCR from the 5' RACE reads. The table includes 1.5 million to 2 million distinct CDR3 sequences, around 35% detected once. The data were taken from a study of blood T cells in healthy people across ages.

Sequenced sample: blood. The source of this sequence is a woman aged 25 to 39 in good health. V usage is TRBV20-1 and J usage is TRBJ1-2, with 8 positions matching TRBD1. The CDR3 DNA reads TGCAGTGCTACCCCCGGACAGGGAGGGAACTATGGCTACACCTTC. Translation: CSATPGQGGNYGYTF.